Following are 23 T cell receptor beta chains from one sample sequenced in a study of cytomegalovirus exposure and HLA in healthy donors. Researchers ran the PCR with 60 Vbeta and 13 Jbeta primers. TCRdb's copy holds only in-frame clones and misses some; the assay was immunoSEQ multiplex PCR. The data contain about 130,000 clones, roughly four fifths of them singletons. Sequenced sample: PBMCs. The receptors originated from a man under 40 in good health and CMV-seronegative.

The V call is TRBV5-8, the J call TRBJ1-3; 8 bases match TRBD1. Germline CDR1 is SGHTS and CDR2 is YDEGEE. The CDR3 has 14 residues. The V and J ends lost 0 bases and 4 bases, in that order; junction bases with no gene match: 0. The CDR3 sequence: CASSLGQGGNTIYF. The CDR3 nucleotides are TGTGCCAGCAGCTTGGGACAGGGGGGAAACACCATATATTTT.

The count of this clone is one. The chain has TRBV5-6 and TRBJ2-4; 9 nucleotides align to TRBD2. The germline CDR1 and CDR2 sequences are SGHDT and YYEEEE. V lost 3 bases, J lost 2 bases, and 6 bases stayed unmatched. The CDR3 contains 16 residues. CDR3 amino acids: CASSSIAGVPKNIQYF. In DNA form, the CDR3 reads TGTGCCAGCAGCTCTATAGCGGGAGTGCCCAAAAACATTCAGTACTTC. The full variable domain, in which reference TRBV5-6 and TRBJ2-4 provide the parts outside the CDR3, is DAGVTQSPTHLIKTRGQQVTLRCSPKSGHDTVSWYQQALGQGPQFIFQYYEEEERQRGNFPDRFSGHQFPNYSSELNVNALLLGDSALYLCASSSIAGVPKNIQYFGAGTRLSVL.

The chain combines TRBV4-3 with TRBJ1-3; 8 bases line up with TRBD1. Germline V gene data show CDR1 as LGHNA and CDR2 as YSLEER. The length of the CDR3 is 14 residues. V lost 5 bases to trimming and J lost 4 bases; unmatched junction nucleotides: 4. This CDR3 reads CASSLQGAGNTIYF. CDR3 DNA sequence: TGCGCCAGCAGCTTGCAGGGGGCGGGAAACACCATATATTTT.

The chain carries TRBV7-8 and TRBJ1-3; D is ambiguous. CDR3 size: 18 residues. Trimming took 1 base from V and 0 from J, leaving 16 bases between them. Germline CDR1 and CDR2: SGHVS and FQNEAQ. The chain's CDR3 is CASSLVPPQLLSGNTIYF. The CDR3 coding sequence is TGTGCCAGCAGCTTAGTGCCCCCACAGTTACTCTCTGGAAACACCATATATTTT. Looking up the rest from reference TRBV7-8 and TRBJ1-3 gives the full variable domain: GAGVSQSPRYKVAKRGQDVALRCDPISGHVSLFWYQQALGQGPEFLTYFQNEAQLDKSGLPSDRFFAERPEGSVSTLKIQRTQQEDSAVYLCASSLVPPQLLSGNTIYFGEGSWLTVV.

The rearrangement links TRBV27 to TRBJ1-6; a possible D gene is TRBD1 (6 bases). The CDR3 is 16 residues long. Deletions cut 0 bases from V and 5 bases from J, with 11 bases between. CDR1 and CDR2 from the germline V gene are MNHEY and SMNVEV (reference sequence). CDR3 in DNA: TGTGCCAGCAGTTTATCTTGGGCAGGGGATAATTCACCCCTCCACTTT. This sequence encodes CASSLSWAGDNSPLHF.

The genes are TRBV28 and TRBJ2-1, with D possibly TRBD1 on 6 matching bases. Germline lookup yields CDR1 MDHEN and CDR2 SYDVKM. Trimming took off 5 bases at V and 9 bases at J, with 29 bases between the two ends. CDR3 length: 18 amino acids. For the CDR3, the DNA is TGTGCCAGCAGTGGGGACGGCGGCCCCCTCAGGGGTGTCGGTGAGCAGTTCTTC. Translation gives CASSGDGGPLRGVGEQFF.

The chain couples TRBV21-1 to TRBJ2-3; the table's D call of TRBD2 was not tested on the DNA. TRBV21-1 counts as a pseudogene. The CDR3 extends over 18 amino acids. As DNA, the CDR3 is TGTGCCAGCAGCCCAAAGAGGGCACAAGGATTGAGCACAGATACGCAGTATTTT. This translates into CASSPKRAQGLSTDTQYF.

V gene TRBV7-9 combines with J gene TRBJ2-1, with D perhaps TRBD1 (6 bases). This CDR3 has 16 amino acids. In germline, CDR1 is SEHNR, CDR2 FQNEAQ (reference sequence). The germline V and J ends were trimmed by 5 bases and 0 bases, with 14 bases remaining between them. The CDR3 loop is CASSEIRGSSYNEQFF. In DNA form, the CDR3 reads TGTGCCAGCAGCGAAATTAGGGGGAGCTCCTACAATGAGCAGTTCTTC.

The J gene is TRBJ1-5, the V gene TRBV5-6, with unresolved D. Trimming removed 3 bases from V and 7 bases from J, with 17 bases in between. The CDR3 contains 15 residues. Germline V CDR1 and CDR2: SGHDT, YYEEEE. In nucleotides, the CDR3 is TGTGCCAGCAGCTCGACTGCAGAAAACCGGCAGCCCCAGCATTTT. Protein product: CASSSTAENRQPQHF.

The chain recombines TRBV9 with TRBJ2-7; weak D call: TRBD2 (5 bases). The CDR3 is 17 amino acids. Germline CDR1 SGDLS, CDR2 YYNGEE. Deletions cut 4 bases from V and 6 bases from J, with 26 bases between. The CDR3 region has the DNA TGTGCCAGCAGCTCGTCTACGGGGTTGTCTGGGTTGGTCGAGCAGTACTTC. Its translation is CASSSSTGLSGLVEQYF.

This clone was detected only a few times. CDR3 loop: CASSPQGRGAEETQYF. CDR3 bases: TGTGCCAGCAGCCCCCAGGGGCGGGGGGCTGAAGAGACCCAGTACTTC. The V and J genes are TRBV7-6 and TRBJ2-5, with 8 bases that match TRBD2. CDR3 size: 16 residues. The V segment lost 5 bases and the J segment 3 bases; nucleotides outside the gene matches: 11. The germline V gene encodes CDR1 SGHVS and CDR2 FNYEAQ.

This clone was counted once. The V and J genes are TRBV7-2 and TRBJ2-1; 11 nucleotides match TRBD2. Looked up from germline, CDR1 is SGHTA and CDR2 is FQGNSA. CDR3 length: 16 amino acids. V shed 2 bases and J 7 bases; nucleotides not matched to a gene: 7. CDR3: CASSLFNSGGANEQFF. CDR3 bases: TGTGCCAGCAGCTTATTTAATAGCGGGGGGGCGAATGAGCAGTTCTTC.

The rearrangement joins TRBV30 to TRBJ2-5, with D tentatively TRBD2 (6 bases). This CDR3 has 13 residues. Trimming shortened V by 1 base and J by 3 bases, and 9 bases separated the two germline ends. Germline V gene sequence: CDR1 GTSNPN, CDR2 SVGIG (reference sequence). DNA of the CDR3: TGTGCCTGGAGTGGTGGCGGGGAAGAGACCCAGTACTTC. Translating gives CAWSGGGEETQYF.

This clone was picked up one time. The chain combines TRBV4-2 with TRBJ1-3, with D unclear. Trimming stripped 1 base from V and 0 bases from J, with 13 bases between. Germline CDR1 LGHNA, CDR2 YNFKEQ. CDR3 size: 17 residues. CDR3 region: CASSQARGTSSGNTIYF. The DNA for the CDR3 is TGTGCCAGCAGCCAAGCTCGGGGTACGAGCTCTGGAAACACCATATATTTT.

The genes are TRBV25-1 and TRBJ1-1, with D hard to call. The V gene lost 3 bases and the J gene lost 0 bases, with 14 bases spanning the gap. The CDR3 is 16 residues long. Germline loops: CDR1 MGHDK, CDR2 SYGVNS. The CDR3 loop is CASSENLADMNTEAFF. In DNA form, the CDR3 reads TGTGCCAGCAGTGAGAATTTAGCAGATATGAACACTGAAGCTTTCTTT.

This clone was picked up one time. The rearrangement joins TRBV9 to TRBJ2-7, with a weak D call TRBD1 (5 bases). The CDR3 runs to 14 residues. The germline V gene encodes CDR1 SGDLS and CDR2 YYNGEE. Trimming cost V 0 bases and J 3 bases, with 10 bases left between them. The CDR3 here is CASSVGKGDYEQYF. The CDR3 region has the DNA TGTGCCAGCAGCGTAGGAAAAGGGGACTACGAGCAGTACTTC.

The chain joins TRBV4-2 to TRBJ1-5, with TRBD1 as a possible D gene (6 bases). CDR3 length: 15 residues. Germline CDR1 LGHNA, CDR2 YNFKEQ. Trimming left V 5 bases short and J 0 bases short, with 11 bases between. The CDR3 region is CASSYTGISNQPQHF. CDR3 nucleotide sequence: TGTGCCAGCAGCTATACAGGGATTAGCAATCAGCCCCAGCATTTT.

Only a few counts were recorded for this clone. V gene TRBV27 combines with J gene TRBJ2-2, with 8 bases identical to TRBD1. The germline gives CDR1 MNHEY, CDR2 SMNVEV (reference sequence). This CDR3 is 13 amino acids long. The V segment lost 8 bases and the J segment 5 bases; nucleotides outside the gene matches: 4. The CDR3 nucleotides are TGTGCCAGCGGACAGGGTTTAACCGGGGAGCTGTTTTTT. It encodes CASGQGLTGELFF.

The CDR3 reads CASSPLGGNTIYF. The CDR3 DNA reads as TGTGCCAGCTCACCCCTCGGGGGAAACACCATATATTTT. This chain joins TRBV18 and TRBJ1-3; D is ambiguous. The length of the CDR3 is 13 residues. Germline assignment: CDR1 KGHSH and CDR2 LQKENI. Deletions cut 3 bases from V and 4 bases from J, with 7 bases between.

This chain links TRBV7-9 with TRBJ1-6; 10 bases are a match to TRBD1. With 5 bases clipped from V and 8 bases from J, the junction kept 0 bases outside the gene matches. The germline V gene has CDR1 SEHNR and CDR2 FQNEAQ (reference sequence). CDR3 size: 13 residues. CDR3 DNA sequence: TGTGCCAGCAGCGGGACAGGGGATTCACCCCTCCACTTT. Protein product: CASSGTGDSPLHF.

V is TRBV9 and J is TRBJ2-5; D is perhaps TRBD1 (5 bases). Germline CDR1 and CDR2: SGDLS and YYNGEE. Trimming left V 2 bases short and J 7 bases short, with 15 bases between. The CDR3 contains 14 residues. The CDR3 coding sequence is TGTGCCAGCAGCGTTACAGGAGAGCAGGGGACCCAGTACTTC. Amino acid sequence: CASSVTGEQGTQYF.

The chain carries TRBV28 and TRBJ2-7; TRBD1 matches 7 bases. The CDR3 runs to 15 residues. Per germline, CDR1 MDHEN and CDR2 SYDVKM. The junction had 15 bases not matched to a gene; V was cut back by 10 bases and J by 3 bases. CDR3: CAIRFGQADHYEQYF. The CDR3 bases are TGTGCCATCCGCTTCGGACAGGCAGACCACTACGAGCAGTACTTC. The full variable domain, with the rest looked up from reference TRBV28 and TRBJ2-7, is DVKVTQSSRYLVKRTGEKVFLECVQDMDHENMFWYRQDPGLGLRLIYFSYDVKMKEKGDIPEGYSVSREKKERFSLILESASTNQTSMYLCAIRFGQADHYEQYFGPGTRLTVT.

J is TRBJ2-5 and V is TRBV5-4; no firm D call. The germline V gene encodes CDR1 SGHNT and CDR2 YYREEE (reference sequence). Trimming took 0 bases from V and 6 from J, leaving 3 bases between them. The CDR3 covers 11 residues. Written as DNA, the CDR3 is TGTGCCAGCAGCTTGGGTAAGACCCAGTACTTC. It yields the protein CASSLGKTQYF.